This TCR beta chain derives from a study of blood T cell repertoires in COVID-19. Study context: Samples came from the United States, Italy and Spain, spanning acute and convalescent COVID-19. In each case, the material was cDNA or gDNA derived from T cells, B-cell-depleted T cells, or PBMCs.

This clone was observed once. The CDR3 is made up of 14 amino acids. Per the germline V gene, CDR1 is SNHLY and CDR2 is FYNNEI. V trimming: 8 bases; J trimming: 1 base; junction bases outside the gene matches: 4. Per the authors' pipeline: Estimates of nucleated cell counts were drawn from the amplification of reference gene primers. Only in-frame clones appear in the TCRdb table, and some are missing; sequencing was by immunoSEQ multiplex PCR. D and trimming were read from the DNA, whereas the V and J calls and clone size are those reported in that table. Of some 150,000 clones listed, 84% are singletons.

This receptor was obtained from a man between 65 and 80 years old with acute or convalescent COVID-19. This chain connects TRBV2 to TRBJ2-3; 9 positions agree with TRBD1. The sequencing input was peripheral blood. CDR3 sequence (DNA): TGTGCCAGCTCTCGGACAGGGGGCACAGATACGCAGTATTTT. Translation gives CASSRTGGTDTQYF.